The entry below gives a single T cell receptor (beta chain) sequence along with its context. No antigen is known for it. This entry is derived from a study of cytomegalovirus exposure and HLA in healthy donors. Study-level background: Within an early data release were tens of millions of unique TCRs drawn from HLA-typed donors. Overall study results and limits: DRB1 showed the most TCR associations and HLA-C the fewest in a later analysis, as rates varied by HLA locus. The authors enumerated around 150 TCR beta chains as linked to cytomegalovirus.

V lost 4 bases to trimming and J lost 1 base; unmatched junction nucleotides: 4. Germline V gene sequence: CDR1 ENHRY, CDR2 SYGVKD. This CDR3 has 16 residues. This PCR relied on a set of 60 Vbeta primers and 13 Jbeta primers. Profiled with immunoSEQ multiplex PCR; TCRdb holds only in-frame clones, not every one. Among roughly 110,000 clones listed, about three quarters were seen once. Material for sequencing was PBMCs. This receptor was obtained from a woman in her forties or fifties in good health and CMV-seropositive. V is TRBV10-3 and J is TRBJ2-7, with 13 bases lining up with TRBD2. The CDR3 loop reads CAISAWTSGGSYEQYF. CDR3 coding DNA: TGTGCCATCAGTGCTTGGACTAGCGGGGGATCCTACGAGCAGTACTTC.